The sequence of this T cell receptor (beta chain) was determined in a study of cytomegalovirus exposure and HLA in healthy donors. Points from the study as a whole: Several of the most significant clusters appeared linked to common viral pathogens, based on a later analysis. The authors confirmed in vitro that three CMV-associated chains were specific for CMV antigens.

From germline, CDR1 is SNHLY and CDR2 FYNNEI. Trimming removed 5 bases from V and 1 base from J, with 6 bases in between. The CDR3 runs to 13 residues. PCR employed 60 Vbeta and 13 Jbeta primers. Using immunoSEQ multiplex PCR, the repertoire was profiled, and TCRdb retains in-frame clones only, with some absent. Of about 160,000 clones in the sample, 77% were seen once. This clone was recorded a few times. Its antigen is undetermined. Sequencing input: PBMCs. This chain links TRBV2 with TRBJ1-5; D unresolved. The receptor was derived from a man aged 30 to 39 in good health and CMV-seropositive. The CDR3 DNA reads TGTGCCAGCAGTTCAGAAAGCAATCAGCCCCAGCATTTT. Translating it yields CASSSESNQPQHF. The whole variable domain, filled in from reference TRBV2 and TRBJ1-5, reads EPEVTQTPSHQVTQMGQEVILRCVPISNHLYFYWYRQILGQKVEFLVSFYNNEISEKSEIFDDQFSVERPDGSNFTLKIRSTKLEDSAMYFCASSSESNQPQHFGDGTRLSIL.